These 23 T cell receptor beta chains share one sample of origin, sequenced in a study of cytomegalovirus exposure and HLA in healthy donors. The PCR used 60 Vbeta and 13 Jbeta primers. TCRdb's table, derived via immunoSEQ multiplex PCR, lists solely in-frame clones and lacks some. The sample has some 120,000 clones, roughly 78% seen once. Sequenced input: PBMCs. All receptors derive from a woman between 40 and 50 years old in good health and CMV-seronegative.

The chain uses TRBV7-6 and TRBJ2-7, with 7 nucleotides matching TRBD1. This CDR3 contains 15 residues. CDR1 SGHVS and CDR2 FNYEAQ come from the germline V gene. V was clipped by 5 bases and J by 2 bases; unmatched bases: 9. The CDR3 spells CASSQRQGPTYEQYF. The DNA for the CDR3 is TGTGCCAGCAGCCAAAGACAGGGACCCACCTACGAGCAGTACTTC. Complete variable domain (other parts from reference TRBV7-6 and TRBJ2-7): GAGVSQSPRYKVTKRGQDVALRCDPISGHVSLYWYRQALGQGPEFLTYFNYEAQQDKSGLPNDRFSAERPEGSISTLTIQRTEQRDSAMYRCASSQRQGPTYEQYFGPGTRLTVT.

V gene TRBV4-2 combines with J gene TRBJ1-5; D is possibly TRBD1 (5 bases). Between the trimmed V and J ends, which lost 1 base and 4 bases, there was a span of 14 bases. The germline V gene encodes CDR1 LGHNA and CDR2 YNFKEQ. This CDR3 contains 16 residues. CDR3 in DNA: TGTGCCAGCAGCCAAGGGACACCGGGGGGTAATCAGCCCCAGCATTTT. Translated: CASSQGTPGGNQPQHF.

Here the CDR3 DNA reads TGTGCCAGCAGCCCGAAGGGGGCGTACGAGCAGTACTTC. Translation gives CASSPKGAYEQYF. The rearrangement uses TRBV7-2 and TRBJ2-7; 7 bases match TRBD1. Germline trimming cut 5 bases from V and 4 bases from J; bases unmatched to any gene: 5. The CDR3 is 13 amino acids. CDR1 and CDR2 from the germline V gene are SGHTA and FQGNSA.

This chain connects TRBV20-1 to TRBJ1-2, with 7 bases identical to TRBD1. The CDR3 length is 11 residues. J lost 9 bases, V lost 7 bases, and 8 bases had no gene match. CDR1 is DFQATT, CDR2 SNEGSKA, per germline (reference sequence). CDR3 loop: CSGETGTRYTF. The CDR3, as DNA: TGCAGTGGTGAGACAGGGACGCGCTACACCTTC.

This clone occurred a few times. This same CDR3 is encoded by further DNA sequences in the sample. The chain is built from TRBV27 and TRBJ1-2; D might be TRBD1 (5 bases). V was shortened by 0 bases and J by 4 bases, with 6 bases between the two germline ends. This CDR3 comprises 13 residues. Germline loops: CDR1 MNHEY, CDR2 SMNVEV (reference sequence). DNA of the CDR3: TGTGCCAGCAGTTTATCGGGACTCTATGGCTACACCTTC. Encoded protein: CASSLSGLYGYTF.

J is TRBJ2-7 and V is TRBV19; 12 positions agree with TRBD2. The CDR3 is 16 residues long. Unmatched junction bases numbered 5, after V lost 5 bases and J lost 0 bases. From germline, CDR1 is LNHDA and CDR2 SQIVND (reference sequence). The CDR3 here is CASSFGLAGNSYEQYF. The CDR3 DNA is TGTGCCAGTAGTTTTGGACTAGCGGGAAACTCCTACGAGCAGTACTTC. Drawing the rest from reference TRBV19 and TRBJ2-7, the complete variable domain is DGGITQSPKYLFRKEGQNVTLSCEQNLNHDAMYWYRQDPGQGLRLIYYSQIVNDFQKGDIAEGYSVSREKKESFPLTVTSAQKNPTAFYLCASSFGLAGNSYEQYFGPGTRLTVT.

The chain has TRBV11-2 and TRBJ2-5; 10 nucleotides line up with TRBD2. The J call may be incorrect, as the DNA end agrees better with TRBJ2-7. Germline assignment: CDR1 SGHAT and CDR2 FQNNGV. The CDR3 has 13 residues. CDR3 amino acids: CASSSGLAYEQYF. The CDR3 DNA is TGTGCCAGCAGCTCGGGACTAGCGTACGAGCAGTACTTC.

The genes are TRBV2 and TRBJ1-1; no reliable D call. The germline V and J ends were trimmed by 3 bases and 11 bases, with 25 bases remaining between them. Germline CDR1 reads SNHLY; CDR2 reads FYNNEI. The length of the CDR3 is 16 residues. CDR3: CASSEEGFQGGISAFF. CDR3 nucleotides: TGTGCCAGCAGTGAGGAGGGTTTCCAAGGTGGTATTTCGGCTTTCTTT.

This chain joins TRBV5-6 and TRBJ2-5, with 7 nucleotides matching TRBD1. The CDR3 consists of 15 residues. The trim removed 4 bases at V and 5 bases at J, leaving 11 bases unmatched. The germline CDR1 and CDR2 sequences are SGHDT and YYEEEE. CDR3 protein: CASSPPDRRWETQYF. The CDR3 DNA sequence: TGTGCCAGCAGCCCGCCGGACAGGCGGTGGGAGACCCAGTACTTC.

V and J are TRBV19 and TRBJ1-5; D gene unclear. Germline CDR1 reads LNHDA; CDR2 reads SQIVND (reference sequence). V dropped 10 bases and J dropped 5 bases, with 15 bases sitting between them. This CDR3 has 13 residues. The CDR3 DNA reads TGTGCCACCCGAGGGCGAAGGGATCAGCCCCAGCATTTT. It specifies CATRGRRDQPQHF.

The chain uses TRBV5-4 and TRBJ2-5, with 8 bases lining up with TRBD1. CDR3 length: 13 residues. Germline V gene lookup returns CDR1 SGHNT and CDR2 YYREEE (reference sequence). Trimming removed 4 bases from V and 11 bases from J; junction bases left unmatched: 10. DNA for the CDR3: TGTGCCAGCAGCACAGGGGACAGGCAGGTTCAGTACTTC. Amino acid sequence: CASSTGDRQVQYF. Together with reference TRBV5-4 and TRBJ2-5, the CDR3 gives the full variable domain: ETGVTQSPTHLIKTRGQQVTLRCSSQSGHNTVSWYQQALGQGPQFIFQYYREEENGRGNFPPRFSGLQFPNYSSELNVNALELDDSALYLCASSTGDRQVQYFGPGTRLLVL.

Written as DNA, the CDR3 is TGTGCCAGCAGTGACGGGGTCCCTTTCTTT. Translation gives CASSDGVPFF. The rearrangement links TRBV6-1 to TRBJ1-1; D not certain. Germline-derived CDR1 and CDR2 are MNHNS and SASEGT. The germline V and J ends were trimmed by 3 bases and 12 bases, with 8 bases remaining between them. The CDR3 loop spans 10 amino acids.

This clone occurred a few times. The chain joins TRBV5-5 to TRBJ1-4; no reliable D call. The CDR3 covers 16 residues. Trimming took 3 bases from V and 0 from J, leaving 12 bases between them. The germline V gene has CDR1 SGHKS and CDR2 YYEKEE (reference sequence). The CDR3 loop is CASSSRPTATNEKLFF. CDR3 sequence (DNA): TGTGCCAGCAGCTCTCGACCTACAGCAACTAATGAAAAACTGTTTTTT.

The chain joins TRBV4-1 to TRBJ2-2, with D perhaps TRBD2 (6 bases). Germline CDR1 reads MGHRA; CDR2 reads YSYEKL. Trimming removed 2 bases at V and 5 bases at J, with 12 bases between. This CDR3 is built from 15 residues. The DNA for the CDR3 is TGCGCCAGCAGCCAACCTACCCGGGGGACCGGGGAGCTGTTTTTT. This codes for CASSQPTRGTGELFF.

The chain employs TRBV12-1 and TRBJ2-6; TRBD1, the table's D call, was not compared with the DNA. TRBV12-1 is a known pseudogene. This CDR3 comprises 17 residues. This CDR3 reads CASRDYSQASGANVLTF. The CDR3 DNA is TGTGCCAGCAGGGATTATTCACAGGCGTCTGGGGCCAACGTCCTGACTTTC.

The chain has TRBV4-1 and TRBJ2-7; TRBD1 matches 8 bases. The CDR3 spans 15 residues. Germline V lookup: CDR1 MGHRA, CDR2 YSYEKL. Trimming cost V 3 bases and J 3 bases; bases outside gene matches: 7. As DNA, the CDR3 is TGCGCCAGCAGCCACAGCCCGGGACAGGACTACGAGCAGTACTTC. Translation gives CASSHSPGQDYEQYF.

This clone has only a few counts. An end of the junction differs from the germline gene, which may be a read error. V gene TRBV10-3 combines with J gene TRBJ2-1; a weak D match, TRBD2 (5 bases). This CDR3 is built from 12 residues. The germline CDR1 and CDR2 sequences are ENHRY and SYGVKD. CDR3 coding DNA: TGTGTCATCAACCGGGAAACGAATGAGCAGTTCTTC. Residues: CVINRETNEQFF.

V is TRBV28 and J is TRBJ1-4; D gene uncertain. The CDR3 loop spans 16 amino acids. Per germline, CDR1 MDHEN and CDR2 SYDVKM. Deletions cut 3 bases from V and 0 bases from J, with 11 bases between. This CDR3 reads CASSFQSTPTNEKLFF. For the CDR3, the DNA is TGTGCCAGCAGTTTTCAATCGACACCAACTAATGAAAAACTGTTTTTT.

This clone was counted between two and nine times. The junction differs from germline at one of its ends, possibly a read error. Here the CDR3 reads CSSSLPSNEQFF. CDR3 in DNA: TGTTCCAGCAGCTTACCTAGCAATGAGCAGTTCTTC. The chain employs TRBV7-9 and TRBJ2-1, with no clear D. Germline V gene sequence: CDR1 SEHNR, CDR2 FQNEAQ (reference sequence). This CDR3 has 12 residues. Based on the CDR3 plus reference TRBV7-9 and TRBJ2-1, the full variable domain is DTGVSQNPRHKITKRGQNVTFRCDPISEHNRLYWYRQTLGQGPEFLTYFQNEAQLEKSRLLSDRFSAERPKGSFSTLEIQRTEQGDSAMYLCSSSLPSNEQFFGPGTRLTVL.

The CDR3 nucleotides read TGCGCCAGCAGCTTATCCGGGGGTGGCAATCAGCCCCAGCATTTT. As protein: CASSLSGGGNQPQHF. The genes are TRBV5-1 and TRBJ1-5; D might be TRBD1 (5 bases). The CDR3 is 15 residues long. Deletions cut 2 bases from V and 2 bases from J, with 11 bases between. Per the germline V gene, CDR1 is SGHRS and CDR2 is YFSETQ. The full variable domain, rest sourced from reference TRBV5-1 and TRBJ1-5, is KAGVTQTPRYLIKTRGQQVTLSCSPISGHRSVSWYQQTPGQGLQFLFEYFSETQRNKGNFPGRFSGRQFSNSRSEMNVSTLELGDSALYLCASSLSGGGNQPQHFGDGTRLSIL.

The CDR3 loop reads CASSILHLGTGSYEQYF. For the CDR3, the DNA is TGTGCCAGTAGTATTCTACACCTGGGGACAGGGTCCTACGAGCAGTACTTC. The chain links TRBV19 to TRBJ2-7, with 9 nucleotides matching TRBD1. This CDR3 contains 17 residues. In germline, CDR1 is LNHDA, CDR2 SQIVND (reference sequence). J lost 1 base, V lost 3 bases, and 10 bases had no gene match.

This chain joins TRBV28 and TRBJ2-7; D remains ambiguous. The germline gives CDR1 MDHEN, CDR2 SYDVKM. This CDR3 has 13 residues. V lost 7 bases, J lost 7 bases, and 17 bases lay in between. CDR3 sequence (DNA): TGTGCCAGCAATTCGGGTATGGCTTTTGAGCAGTACTTC. It yields the protein CASNSGMAFEQYF.

J is TRBJ2-5 and V is TRBV7-8; the D is unclear. In germline, CDR1 is SGHVS, CDR2 FQNEAQ. V gave up 1 base and J gave up 4 bases, with 4 bases separating them. This CDR3 spans 12 amino acids. The DNA for the CDR3 is TGTGCCAGCAGCTTAGGCGCAGAGACCCAGTACTTC. Translation: CASSLGAETQYF.